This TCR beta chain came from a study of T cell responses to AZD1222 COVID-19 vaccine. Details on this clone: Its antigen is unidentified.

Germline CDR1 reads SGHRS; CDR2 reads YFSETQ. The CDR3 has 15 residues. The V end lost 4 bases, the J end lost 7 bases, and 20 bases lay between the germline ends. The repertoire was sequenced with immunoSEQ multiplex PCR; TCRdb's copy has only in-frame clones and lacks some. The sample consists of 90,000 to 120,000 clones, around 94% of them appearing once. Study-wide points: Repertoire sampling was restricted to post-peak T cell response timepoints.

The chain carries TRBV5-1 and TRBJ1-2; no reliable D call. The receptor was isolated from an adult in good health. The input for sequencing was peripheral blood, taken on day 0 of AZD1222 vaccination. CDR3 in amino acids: CASSHYNVQRGGYTF. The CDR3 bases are TGCGCCAGCAGCCACTACAACGTACAGAGAGGTGGCTACACCTTC.